The 3 T cell receptor beta chains below were found in one sample sequenced in a study of T cells in localized non-small cell lung cancer. The repertoire was sequenced with immunoSEQ multiplex PCR; TCRdb's copy has only in-frame clones and lacks some. The sample has over 65,000 clones, 84% seen once. The specimen comprised peripheral blood, sampled before any cancer treatment. The receptors were sampled from a female donor older than 55 with stage I lung adenocarcinoma.

J is TRBJ2-2 and V is TRBV28; D is possibly TRBD1 (5 bases). The CDR3 is 14 amino acids. Germline CDR1 MDHEN, CDR2 SYDVKM. Trimming shortened V by 6 bases and J by 2 bases, and 10 bases separated the two germline ends. Here the CDR3 reads CASSGQGNTGELFF. Here the CDR3 DNA reads TGTGCCAGCAGCGGGCAGGGTAACACCGGGGAGCTGTTTTTT.

The V and J genes are TRBV7-6 and TRBJ2-7; 8 bases fit TRBD2. Germline V gene lookup returns CDR1 SGHVS and CDR2 FNYEAQ. The CDR3 spans 15 residues. Losses at the gene ends were 4 bases for V and 2 bases for J; bases not matched to a gene: 7. Written as DNA, the CDR3 is TGTGCCAGCAGCTACGGGGGGGCAGGAACCTACGAGCAGTACTTC. Translation gives CASSYGGAGTYEQYF.

This sequence joins TRBV27 and TRBJ2-3; D perhaps matches TRBD2 (5 bases). The V and J ends lost 1 base and 6 bases respectively, with 11 bases between them. The CDR3 runs to 14 residues. Germline V CDR1 and CDR2: MNHEY, SMNVEV (reference sequence). Here the CDR3 DNA reads TGTGCCAGCAGTTTATGGAATCGCGGGGATACGCAGTATTTT. Its translation: CASSLWNRGDTQYF.